The 14 T cell receptor beta chains reported below all come from one sample, sequenced in a study of T cells in Graves' hyperthyroidism and ophthalmopathy. Amplification of TCR beta CDR3 regions was performed using RNA transcripts as template. First-round RT-PCR targeting the TCR CDR3 was performed with the HTBI primer set. From the multiplex PCR reads, TCRdb called clonotypes with MiXCR, one entry per CDR3 protein. The data hold about 290,000 distinct CDR3 sequences, with 12% to 15% observed a single time. Sequencing input: blood. Every receptor here comes from a woman aged 40 to 50 with Graves' hyperthyroidism.

The chain carries TRBV12-3 or TRBV12-4 and TRBJ2-5, with 8 bases identical to TRBD2. The CDR3 runs to 12 residues. With 8 bases clipped from V and 5 bases from J, the junction kept 4 bases outside the gene matches. Here the CDR3 reads CASRGGAETQYF. CDR3 coding DNA: TGTGCCAGCCGGGGGGGGGCGGAGACCCAGTACTTC.

This clonotype was counted between two and nine times. The chain uses TRBV4-1 and TRBJ2-3; D may be TRBD2 (7 bases). V was shortened by 0 bases and J by 6 bases, with 19 bases between the two germline ends. There are 17 residues in the CDR3. CDR1 and CDR2 from the germline V gene are MGHRA and YSYEKL. CDR3 region: CASSQEFLGGATDTQYF. CDR3 sequence (DNA): TGCGCCAGCAGCCAAGAATTTCTTGGGGGGGCCACCGATACGCAGTATTTT.

As to this clonotype: Without the conserved terminal phenylalanine or tryptophan, this CDR3 likely stems from a read error. This chain joins TRBV6-1 and TRBJ1-1, with a possible D match to TRBD1 (5 bases). Trimming cost V 3 bases and J 5 bases, with 10 bases left between them. Germline-derived CDR1 and CDR2 are MNHNS and SASEGT. The CDR3 covers 13 residues. CDR3 sequence reads: CASSEQGGTEAFL. CDR3 nucleotides: TGTGCCAGCAGTGAGCAGGGAGGGACTGAAGCTTTCCTT.

This clonotype came up many times. The V gene is TRBV10-3, the J gene TRBJ1-1, with 7 bases fitting TRBD1. In germline, CDR1 is ENHRY, CDR2 SYGVKD. Unmatched junction bases numbered 6, after V lost 3 bases and J lost 2 bases. The CDR3 has 15 amino acids. Here the CDR3 DNA reads TGTGCCATCAGTGAAGGACAGGCGGTCAACACTGAAGCTTTCTTT. This sequence encodes CAISEGQAVNTEAFF.

This clonotype was observed at least ten times. The chain couples TRBV20-1 to TRBJ1-6, with TRBD1 matching 7 bases. This CDR3 is 16 amino acids long. Unmatched junction bases numbered 11, after V lost 0 bases and J lost 9 bases. CDR1 is DFQATT and CDR2 is SNEGSKA in the germline V gene (reference sequence). In DNA form, the CDR3 reads TGCAGTGCTAGAGATTTAAGGGCAGGGGGAAGTTCACCCCTCCACTTT. This encodes CSARDLRAGGSSPLHF.

This clonotype was found many times. The chain links TRBV7-8 to TRBJ2-1, with 7 nucleotides matching TRBD1. CDR3 length equals 16 residues. CDR1 is SGHVS and CDR2 is FQNEAQ in the germline V gene. After removal of 7 bases from V and 6 bases from J, the junction contained 15 bases not matched to a gene. In nucleotides, the CDR3 is TGTGCCAGCAATCCCCCAGTCCAGGGGGTTATCAATGAGCAGTTCTTC. This gives the protein CASNPPVQGVINEQFF.

This clonotype has a handful of counts. V and J are TRBV5-1 and TRBJ1-4, with 7 bases lining up with TRBD1. CDR1 is SGHRS and CDR2 is YFSETQ in the germline V gene. Germline trimming cut 2 bases from V and 7 bases from J; bases unmatched to any gene: 5. This CDR3 has 14 residues. The CDR3, as DNA: TGCGCCAGCAGCTTTGAGGGACAGTCTGAAAAACTGTTTTTT. Translation: CASSFEGQSEKLFF.

This clonotype was detected ten times or more. The chain carries TRBV5-1 and TRBJ1-1; 10 bases agree with TRBD1. V shed 0 bases and J 4 bases; nucleotides not matched to a gene: 3. The CDR3 is 15 residues long. CDR1 and CDR2 (germline): SGHRS, YFSETQ. The CDR3, as DNA: TGCGCCAGCAGCTTGGGACAGGGGGCTTTCACTGAAGCTTTCTTT. It yields the protein CASSLGQGAFTEAFF.

The sample holds many counts of this clonotype. The chain combines TRBV7-2 with TRBJ1-1; D perhaps matches TRBD1 (5 bases). Germline V gives CDR1 SGHTA, CDR2 FQGNSA. The CDR3 is 16 amino acids. V was clipped by 3 bases and J by 4 bases, with 18 bases between them. The CDR3 spells CASSLAWAGSITEAFF. The CDR3 DNA reads TGTGCCAGCAGCTTGGCCTGGGCAGGGTCGATCACTGAAGCTTTCTTT.

This clonotype was seen a handful of times. This may be a read error: a much more frequent sequence differs by one nucleotide. The chain couples TRBV12-3 or TRBV12-4 to TRBJ2-1, with a weak D call TRBD1 (6 bases). Deletions cut 6 bases from V and 8 bases from J, with 14 bases between. CDR3 length: 13 amino acids. CDR3 loop: CASRDGTYDEQFF. The CDR3 DNA is TGTGCCAGCAGGGATGGGACATACGATGAGCAGTTCTTC.

This sequence joins TRBV19 and TRBJ1-4; no reliable D call. V was trimmed by 5 bases and J by 0 bases, leaving 13 bases between them. CDR3 length equals 16 residues. Germline assignment: CDR1 LNHDA and CDR2 SQIVND (reference sequence). CDR3 DNA sequence: TGTGCCAGTAGTTCCGGCGGTCTTGCAACTAATGAAAAACTGTTTTTT. Protein product: CASSSGGLATNEKLFF.

This clonotype was seen more than once but under ten times. The chain uses TRBV4-1 and TRBJ1-6; D is unresolved. Germline CDR1 is MGHRA and CDR2 is YSYEKL. This CDR3 region has 12 residues. V gave up 6 bases and J gave up 7 bases, with 7 bases separating them. CDR3 loop: CASSSINSPLHF. The DNA of the CDR3 is TGCGCCAGCAGTAGTATAAATTCACCCCTCCACTTT.

This clonotype was counted only a few times. A much larger clone sits a single nucleotide away, making a read error possible. The J gene is TRBJ2-3, the V gene TRBV11-3, with 10 bases fitting TRBD2. CDR1 and CDR2 from the germline V gene are SGHNT and YENEEA. The CDR3 is 14 amino acids. This chain's CDR3 is CAGSLRLAGDTQYF. DNA for the CDR3: TGTGCCGGCAGCTTAAGACTAGCGGGAGATACGCAGTATTTT. The entire variable domain, with the rest obtained from reference TRBV11-3 and TRBJ2-3, is as follows: EAGVVQSPRYKIIEKKQPVAFWCNPISGHNTLYWYLQNLGQGPELLIRYENEEAVDDSQLPKDRFSAERLKGVDSTLKIQPAELGDSAVYLCAGSLRLAGDTQYFGPGTRLTVL.

The table lists this clonotype with many counts. The genes are TRBV27 and TRBJ1-2; D gene uncertain. The CDR3 is 14 amino acids. The V end was cut by 6 bases, the J end by 4 bases, with 15 bases between. Germline CDR1 MNHEY, CDR2 SMNVEV (reference sequence). CDR3 region: CASSKDGSGYGYTF. In DNA, the CDR3 is TGTGCCAGCAGCAAGGACGGTTCAGGCTATGGCTACACCTTC.